A selection of T cell receptor beta chains follows, all from one sample in a study of spatial heterogeneity in lung cancer. A single record per CDR3 protein comes from TCRdb applying MiXCR to the 5' RACE reads. The table records tens of thousands of distinct CDR3 sequences, around an eighth of them present only once. Sequenced here: PBMCs, sampled at surgery. These receptors were taken from a male donor with early-stage non-small cell lung cancer. The CDR3 runs from the conserved cysteine through the conserved F or W. D genes are given only for firm matches. Clone size is not always given. Where it is, it says once, few, many or a class for expanded clones.

TRBJ1-2 | few | TRBV5-4 | . | TGTGCCAGCAGCTTGGACACCTATGGCTACACCTTC | CASSLDTYGYTF
TRBJ1-1 | few | TRBV5-1 | . | TGCGCCAGCCTAACGGGGACGAACACTGAAGCTTTCTTT | CASLTGTNTEAFF
TRBJ2-2 | few | TRBV2 | . | TGTGCCAGCAGTGAAGGGGCAATCTCGAACACCGGGGAGCTGTTTTTT | CASSEGAISNTGELFF
TRBJ1-6 | . | TRBV12-3/TRBV12-4 | . | TGTGCCAGTTCAGTGGGGGTTTCACCCCTCCACTTT | CASSVGVSPLHF
TRBJ2-1 | many | TRBV29-1 | . | TGCAGCGTTGAAGAAGGAGAGGCAGGACACGATGAGCAGTTCTTC | CSVEEGEAGHDEQFF
TRBJ1-5 | many | TRBV3-1 | . | TGTGCCAGCAGTCCCAGAGCAAATCAGCCCCAGCATTTT | CASSPRANQPQHF
TRBJ2-4 | . | TRBV7-8 | . | TGTGCCAGCAGCTTAGTGCGGGGTGGCAAAAACATTCAGTACTTC | CASSLVRGGKNIQYF
TRBJ1-5 | many | TRBV15 | . | TGTGCCACCAGCAGAGAATTAACCGAAAATCAGCCCCAGCATTTT | CATSRELTENQPQHF
TRBJ1-3 | few | TRBV20-1 | . | TGCAGTGCCGACCGTAACCTGGACTCTGGAAACACCATATATTTT | CSADRNLDSGNTIYF
TRBJ2-2 | few | TRBV5-1 | TRBD1 | TGCGCCAGCAGCTTGGGCAGGGGGAGCACCGGGGAGCTGTTTTTT | CASSLGRGSTGELFF
TRBJ2-2 | . | TRBV5-1 | . | TGCGCCAGCAGCCCGAGCACCCAGGTCGGGGAGCTGTTTTTT | CASSPSTQVGELFF
TRBJ1-5 | . | TRBV24-1 | . | TGTGCCACCAGTCCGGGGAGCAATCAGCCCCAGCATTTT | CATSPGSNQPQHF
TRBJ1-1 | few | TRBV25-1 | . | TGTGCCAGCAGTGGCGGGACATTGAACACTGAAGCTTTCTTT | CASSGGTLNTEAFF
TRBJ1-2 | few | TRBV24-1 | . | TGTGCCACCAGTGACGGAGGAATGAGAGGCTACACCTTC | CATSDGGMRGYTF
TRBJ2-1 | few | TRBV28 | . | TGTGCCAGCAGTTTATCAGTCGAGCAGTTCTTC | CASSLSVEQFF
TRBJ1-5 | many | TRBV29-1 | TRBD1 | TGCAGCGTTGGGCAGGGGGGACCCAATCAGCCCCAGCATTTT | CSVGQGGPNQPQHF
TRBJ2-1 | many | TRBV6-4 | . | TGTGCCAGCAGTGCGACAGCCAGTTACAATGAGCAGTTCTTC | CASSATASYNEQFF
TRBJ2-1 | . | TRBV3-1 | . | TGTGCCAGCAGCTTACCCTACAATGAGCAGTTCTTC | CASSLPYNEQFF
TRBJ1-2 | few | TRBV7-3 | TRBD1 | TGTGCCAGCAGTCAAATACCCGGGACAGGGACTTATACCTTC | CASSQIPGTGTYTF
TRBJ2-1 | . | TRBV5-1 | TRBD2 | TGCGCCAGCAGCTTCAAGACTAGCGGGGATAATGAGCAGTTCTTC | CASSFKTSGDNEQFF
TRBJ2-3 | . | TRBV5-4 | . | TGTGCCAGCAACCAGGGAGGAAATACGCAGTATTTT | CASNQGGNTQYF
TRBJ1-1 | . | TRBV7-8 | . | TGTGCCAGCAGCTCTTATTCCGGCACTGAAGCTTTCTTT | CASSSYSGTEAFF
TRBJ1-4 | few | TRBV4-1 | . | TGCGCCAGCAGCCAAGATCAGTCCGGATGGGGGGTCGAAAAACTGTTTTTT | CASSQDQSGWGVEKLFF
TRBJ1-1 | . | TRBV29-1 | . | TGCAGCGTTGATAACGCAGGCAACACTGAAGCTTTCTTT | CSVDNAGNTEAFF
TRBJ2-1 | many | TRBV14 | . | TGTGCCAGCAGCCAAGACTGGAGGAATGAGCAGTTCTTC | CASSQDWRNEQFF
TRBJ2-1 | few | TRBV30 | . | TGTGCCTGGGTACAGGGCTACAATGAGCAGTTCTTC | CAWVQGYNEQFF
TRBJ2-3 | . | TRBV6-1 | TRBD2 | TGTGCCAGCCTGGGGACTAGCGGGACAGATACGCAGTATTTT | CASLGTSGTDTQYF
TRBJ2-2 | . | TRBV6-2/TRBV6-3 | . | TGTGCCAGCAGGAGGAGAGAGGACACCGGGGAGCTGTTTTTT | CASRRREDTGELFF
TRBJ2-5 | . | TRBV19 | . | TGTGCCAGTAGTACTGGGGGCGAAGAGACCCAGTACTTC | CASSTGGEETQYF
TRBJ2-7 | . | TRBV7-2 | . | TGTGCCAGCAGCCAAAGGGGGACACCGACCTACGAGCAGTACTTC | CASSQRGTPTYEQYF
TRBJ2-1 | few | TRBV20-1 | TRBD1 | TGCAGTGGTAAGGACAGGAGCTCCTACAATGAGCAGTTCTTC | CSGKDRSSYNEQFF
TRBJ2-7 | many | TRBV20-1 | . | TGCAGTGCTAGAAGGAAACAAACTATGTCCTACGAGCAGTACTTC | CSARRKQTMSYEQYF
TRBJ2-3 | few | TRBV30 | TRBD2 | TGTGCCTGGAAAACTAGCGGGGATACGCAGTATTTT | CAWKTSGDTQYF
TRBJ1-2 | few | TRBV7-9 | . | TGTGCCAGCAGCAACCGTGTTTTAGCTAACTATGGCTACACCTTC | CASSNRVLANYGYTF
TRBJ2-3 | few | TRBV4-2 | . | TGTGCCAGCAGCCAAGAGCACGGACGCACAGATACGCAGTATTTT | CASSQEHGRTDTQYF
TRBJ1-1 | few | TRBV12-3/TRBV12-4 | TRBD1 | TGTGCCAGCAGACTTACCGGGACAGTGAACACTGAAGCTTTCTTT | CASRLTGTVNTEAFF
TRBJ2-5 | few | TRBV6-1 | . | TGTGCCAGCAGTGAATGGCAGCCCGAGACCCAGTACTTC | CASSEWQPETQYF
TRBJ2-7 | few | TRBV7-9 | . | TGTGCCAGCAGCTCGGACTGGATAATATACGAGCAGTACTTC | CASSSDWIIYEQYF
TRBJ1-5 | . | TRBV19 | . | TGTGCCAGTAGTATAGAGGGCAGGGAGTGGCAGCCCCAGCATTTT | CASSIEGREWQPQHF
TRBJ2-2 | . | TRBV3-1 | TRBD2 | TGTGCCAGCAGACGTAGCGGGGACACCGGGGAGCTGTTTTTT | CASRRSGDTGELFF
TRBJ1-5 | few | TRBV19 | TRBD1 | TGTGCCAGTACCACCCCCGTGGGACAGAACAATCAGCCCCAGCATTTT | CASTTPVGQNNQPQHF
TRBJ2-2 | few | TRBV14 | . | TGTGCCAGCAGCCTCTTCGACAGAAGCCTTAACACCGGGGAGCTGTTTTTT | CASSLFDRSLNTGELFF
TRBJ1-2 | many | TRBV29-1 | . | TGCAGCGTTGAAAAGTGGGAGGACAGAGGACATGGCTACACCTTC | CSVEKWEDRGHGYTF
TRBJ2-2 | . | TRBV10-3 | TRBD1 | TGTGCCATCAGAAAAGGACAGGGGGCGAACACCGGGGAGCTGTTTTTT | CAIRKGQGANTGELFF
TRBJ2-2 | few | TRBV24-1 | . | TGTGCCACTCGCGGGACGGTTCAGACCGGGGAGCTGTTTTTT | CATRGTVQTGELFF
TRBJ1-2 | few | TRBV20-1 | . | TGCAGTGCCAGGGATATGAGGGGCTACACCTTC | CSARDMRGYTF
TRBJ1-1 | few | TRBV7-9 | . | TGTGCCAGCGACAACAGGGACATGAACACTGAAGCTTTCTTT | CASDNRDMNTEAFF
TRBJ1-5 | few | TRBV6-5 | TRBD1 | TGTGCCAGCAGTTTACCGGGCGGGACAGGCAATCAGCCCCAGCATTTT | CASSLPGGTGNQPQHF
TRBJ2-7 | many | TRBV10-3 | TRBD2 | TGTGCCATCAGTCCTGGGACTAGCGGGGGGTTGTACGAGCAGTACTTC | CAISPGTSGGLYEQYF
TRBJ2-5 | . | TRBV7-9 | TRBD2 | TGTGCCAGCAGCTTAGAGTCTAGCGGAGAGACCCAGTACTTC | CASSLESSGETQYF
TRBJ1-6 | . | TRBV5-1 | TRBD1 | TGCGCCAGCAGCTTGGAAGGGACAGCCTCCGGTACACCCCTCCACTTT | CASSLEGTASGTPLHF
TRBJ2-1 | few | TRBV9 | TRBD2 | TGTGCCAGCAGCGTAGGTGAGACTAGCAAGCAGTTCTTC | CASSVGETSKQFF